This T cell receptor (beta chain) was identified in a study of cytomegalovirus exposure and HLA in healthy donors. Study-level information: Of some 360 genotyped donors, approximately 84% clustered with self-reported Caucasian donors. Study results and limitations: Association of a missense DCLRE1C variant with TCR beta V- and J-gene trimming was reported in a later analysis.

CDR1 is LNHDA, CDR2 SQIVND, per germline (reference sequence). The CDR3 consists of 14 residues. V shed 5 bases and J shed 4 bases, with 12 bases lying between them. A note on this clone: No antigen is known for it.

PCR amplification relied on 60 Vbeta primers (plus 13 Jbeta primers). Clones were read by immunoSEQ multiplex PCR, and TCRdb kept only the in-frame ones, dropping some. The table has about 100,000 clones, over 65% seen once; the top ten hold around 15%. The sequencing input was PBMCs. The rearrangement uses TRBV19 and TRBJ1-5; maybe TRBD1 (5 bases). The clonotype comes from a woman in her thirties or forties in good health and CMV-seropositive. CDR3: CASSSLRGNQPQHF. CDR3 in DNA: TGTGCCAGTAGTTCCCTTAGGGGTAATCAGCCCCAGCATTTT.